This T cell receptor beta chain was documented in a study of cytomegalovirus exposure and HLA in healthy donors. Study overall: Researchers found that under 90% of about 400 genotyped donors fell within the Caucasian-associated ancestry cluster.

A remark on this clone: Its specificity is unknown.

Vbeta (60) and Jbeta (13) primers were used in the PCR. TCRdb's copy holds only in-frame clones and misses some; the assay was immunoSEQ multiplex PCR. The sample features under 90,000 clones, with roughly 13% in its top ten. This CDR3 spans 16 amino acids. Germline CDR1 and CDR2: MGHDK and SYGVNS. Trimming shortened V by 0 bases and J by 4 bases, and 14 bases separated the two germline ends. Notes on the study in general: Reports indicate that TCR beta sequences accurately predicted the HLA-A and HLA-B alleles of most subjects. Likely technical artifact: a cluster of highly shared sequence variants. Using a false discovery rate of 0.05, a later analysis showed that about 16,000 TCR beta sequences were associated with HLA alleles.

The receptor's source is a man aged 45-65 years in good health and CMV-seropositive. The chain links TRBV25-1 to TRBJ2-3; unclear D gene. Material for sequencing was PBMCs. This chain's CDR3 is CASSEYDTQVADTQYF. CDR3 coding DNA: TGTGCCAGCAGTGAATATGACACCCAGGTGGCAGATACGCAGTATTTT.